A selection of T cell receptor beta chains follows, all from one sample in a study of shared clonotypes between healthy human individuals. Some clones are missing from TCRdb's copy, which holds only in-frame ones; the method was immunoSEQ multiplex PCR. Found here are 2,500,000 or so clones, approximately 93% of them singletons; the top ten hold about 0.39%. Sequencing was carried out using naive CD4+ T cells from PBMCs. These receptors were obtained from a man aged 18 to 29 in good health. Some clones in this sample may be carry-over from other donors' samples. The CDR3 runs from the conserved cysteine through the conserved F or W. The D gene is left open where the match is weak. Rows may omit the clone size; those that give it use once, few, many or a size class.

CDR3aa: CASRMSSTDTQYF
CDR3nt: TGTGCCAGCAGAATGTCTAGCACAGATACGCAGTATTTT
abundance: NA
d_gene: NA
v_gene: TRBV27
j_gene: TRBJ2-3
len: 13

CDR3aa: CASSGRGSQGADTQYF
CDR3nt: TGTGCCAGCAGTGGGAGAGGATCCCAAGGGGCAGATACGCAGTATTTT
abundance: NA
d_gene: NA
v_gene: TRBV2
j_gene: TRBJ2-3
len: 16

CDR3aa: CASSQRTEGAYEQYF
CDR3nt: TGTGCCAGCAGCCAGAGGACAGAGGGAGCCTACGAGCAGTACTTC
abundance: NA
d_gene: NA
v_gene: TRBV11-1
j_gene: TRBJ2-7
len: 15

CDR3aa: CASGSVLAGDVREQFF
CDR3nt: TGTGCTAGTGGTTCGGTACTAGCGGGAGATGTCAGGGAGCAGTTCTTC
abundance: once
d_gene: TRBD2
v_gene: TRBV12-5
j_gene: TRBJ2-1
len: 16

CDR3aa: CASSMSGQGGGETQYF
CDR3nt: TGTGCCAGTAGTATGTCAGGGCAGGGCGGGGGTGAGACCCAGTACTTC
abundance: NA
d_gene: TRBD2
v_gene: TRBV19
j_gene: TRBJ2-5
len: 16

CDR3aa: CASSLLPGPYEQYF
CDR3nt: TGCGCCAGCAGCTTGCTACCGGGGCCCTACGAGCAGTACTTC
abundance: NA
d_gene: NA
v_gene: TRBV5-1
j_gene: TRBJ2-7
len: 14

CDR3aa: CASSLTDEQFF
CDR3nt: TGTGCCAGCAGCTTAACCGATGAGCAGTTCTTC
abundance: NA
d_gene: NA
v_gene: TRBV11-2
j_gene: TRBJ2-1
len: 11

CDR3aa: CASSERQGAYEQYF
CDR3nt: TGTGCCAGCAGTGAGAGACAGGGGGCATACGAGCAGTACTTC
abundance: NA
d_gene: TRBD1
v_gene: TRBV6-1
j_gene: TRBJ2-7
len: 14

CDR3aa: CASSDRTGSVSSYEQYF
CDR3nt: TGTGCCAGCAGCGACAGGACAGGGTCGGTAAGCTCCTACGAGCAGTACTTC
abundance: NA
d_gene: TRBD1
v_gene: TRBV7-2
j_gene: TRBJ2-7
len: 17

CDR3aa: CASSVVGAGELFF
CDR3nt: TGTGCCAGCAGCGTAGTAGGAGCTGGGGAGCTGTTTTTT
abundance: NA
d_gene: NA
v_gene: TRBV9
j_gene: TRBJ2-2
len: 13

CDR3aa: CASSETGADTEAFF
CDR3nt: TGTGCCAGCAGCGAGACAGGGGCGGACACTGAAGCTTTCTTT
abundance: NA
d_gene: TRBD1
v_gene: TRBV6-1
j_gene: TRBJ1-1
len: 14

CDR3aa: CASSPSGGPPDTQYF
CDR3nt: TGTGCCAGCAGCCCTAGCGGGGGCCCCCCAGATACGCAGTATTTT
abundance: NA
d_gene: TRBD2
v_gene: TRBV7-9
j_gene: TRBJ2-3
len: 15

CDR3aa: CASSLRSGGADTQYF
CDR3nt: TGTGCCAGCAGCTTAAGGAGCGGAGGGGCAGATACGCAGTATTTT
abundance: NA
d_gene: NA
v_gene: TRBV5-8
j_gene: TRBJ2-3
len: 15

CDR3aa: CASSLGGGEGTQYF
CDR3nt: TGCGCCAGCAGCTTGGGGGGTGGCGAGGGAACGCAGTATTTT
abundance: NA
d_gene: NA
v_gene: TRBV5-1
j_gene: TRBJ2-3
len: 14

CDR3aa: CASSIDGLLAKNIQYF
CDR3nt: TGTGCCAGTAGTATAGATGGACTGTTAGCCAAAAACATTCAGTACTTC
abundance: NA
d_gene: NA
v_gene: TRBV19
j_gene: TRBJ2-4
len: 16

CDR3aa: CASRLRQGTNEQYF
CDR3nt: TGTGCCAGCCGATTGCGACAGGGAACTAACGAGCAGTACTTC
abundance: NA
d_gene: TRBD1
v_gene: TRBV7-9
j_gene: TRBJ2-7
len: 14

CDR3aa: CASQRRGQPQHF
CDR3nt: TGTGCCAGCCAACGACGGGGTCAGCCCCAGCATTTT
abundance: NA
d_gene: NA
v_gene: TRBV27
j_gene: TRBJ1-5
len: 12